The 32 T cell receptor beta chains in this list originate from one sample, sequenced in a study of cytomegalovirus exposure and HLA in healthy donors. PCR was performed using 60 Vbeta and 13 Jbeta primers. Only in-frame clones appear in the TCRdb table, and some are missing; sequencing was by immunoSEQ multiplex PCR. The data show roughly 120,000 clones, approximately 75% seen once. The source material was PBMCs. The receptors were sampled from a man aged 50 to 60 in good health and CMV-seropositive.

J is TRBJ2-1 and V is TRBV10-2; 8 nucleotides match TRBD2. The J segment lost 7 bases and the V segment lost 4 bases, leaving 6 bases of the junction unmatched. Germline values: CDR1 WSHSY, CDR2 SAAADI. CDR3 length: 14 amino acids. The CDR3 reads CASSGAGGGNEQFF. As DNA, the CDR3 is TGCGCCAGCAGTGGTGCGGGAGGAGGAAATGAGCAGTTCTTC.

The CDR3 is CASSRQGARAKNIQYF. CDR3 bases: TGTGCCAGCAGTAGACAGGGGGCGCGTGCCAAAAACATTCAGTACTTC. The chain uses TRBV28 and TRBJ2-4, with 10 bases identical to TRBD1. The CDR3 is 16 residues long. V was clipped by 5 bases and J by 1 base; unmatched bases: 5. The V gene's germline CDR1 is MDHEN and CDR2 SYDVKM.

V gene TRBV2 combines with J gene TRBJ1-5; 10 bases match TRBD1. In germline, CDR1 is SNHLY, CDR2 FYNNEI. There are 15 residues in the CDR3. Germline trimming cut 6 bases from V and 2 bases from J; bases unmatched to any gene: 4. CDR3 region: CASSRQGAGNQPQHF. CDR3 DNA sequence: TGTGCCAGCAGCCGACAGGGGGCTGGCAATCAGCCCCAGCATTTT.

The chain recombines TRBV29-1 with TRBJ1-1; possible D gene TRBD1, 5 bases. Germline V gene lookup returns CDR1 SQVTM and CDR2 ANQGSEA. CDR3 size: 12 residues. The V and J ends lost 7 bases and 5 bases respectively, with 14 bases between them. CDR3 nucleotides: TGCAGCGCTCACGGCGGGGGGACTGAAGCTTTCTTT. It is translated as CSAHGGGTEAFF.

The CDR3 DNA reads as TGCGCCAGCAGCTTTACGGGACAAGTCTATAATTCACCCCTCCACTTT. This translates into CASSFTGQVYNSPLHF. The V call is TRBV5-1, the J call TRBJ1-6, with a weak D call TRBD1 (6 bases). There are 16 residues in the CDR3. V was pared by 2 bases and J by 3 bases, with 12 bases between. Germline CDR1 SGHRS, CDR2 YFSETQ. The full variable domain, rest sourced from reference TRBV5-1 and TRBJ1-6, is KAGVTQTPRYLIKTRGQQVTLSCSPISGHRSVSWYQQTPGQGLQFLFEYFSETQRNKGNFPGRFSGRQFSNSRSEMNVSTLELGDSALYLCASSFTGQVYNSPLHFGNGTRLTVT.

A note on this clone: In the same sample, other DNA sequences code for this CDR3. The V gene is TRBV7-9, the J gene TRBJ1-5, with 7 positions matching TRBD1. CDR1 and CDR2 from the germline V gene are SEHNR and FQNEAQ (reference sequence). Trimming cost V 1 base and J 2 bases; bases outside gene matches: 8. The CDR3 has 17 residues. DNA for the CDR3: TGTGCCAGCAGCTTAGGACAGGCAGGGGGGCGCAATCAGCCCCAGCATTTT. Amino acids: CASSLGQAGGRNQPQHF.

This rearrangement joins TRBV7-2 to TRBJ1-2; D possibly corresponds to TRBD1 (5 bases). CDR1 is SGHTA, CDR2 FQGNSA, per germline. The CDR3 consists of 13 residues. V was trimmed by 5 bases and J by 8 bases, leaving 15 bases between them. In nucleotides, the CDR3 is TGTGCCAGCAGCCTTCGGAGGGGATGGGGCTACACCTTC. Its translation: CASSLRRGWGYTF.

This clone was seen just once. CDR3 protein: CASSTFTGGGNQPQHF. The CDR3 DNA is TGTGCCAGTAGTACCTTTACAGGGGGTGGCAATCAGCCCCAGCATTTT. The chain is built from TRBV19 and TRBJ1-5, with 8 bases aligning to TRBD1. The V and J ends lost 4 bases and 2 bases, in that order; junction bases with no gene match: 7. The germline CDR1 and CDR2 sequences are LNHDA and SQIVND (reference sequence). The CDR3 runs 16 residues.

This sequence joins TRBV5-1 and TRBJ1-2, with TRBD1 matching over 9 bases. The CDR3 has 15 amino acids. Germline V gene sequence: CDR1 SGHRS, CDR2 YFSETQ. The trim removed 4 bases at V and 2 bases at J, leaving 6 bases unmatched. CDR3 sequence: CASSQGQGSNYGYTF. CDR3 bases: TGCGCCAGCAGCCAGGGACAGGGTAGCAACTATGGCTACACCTTC.

The rearrangement joins TRBV30 to TRBJ1-4, with D hard to call. CDR3 length equals 12 residues. The germline V gene encodes CDR1 GTSNPN and CDR2 SVGIG (reference sequence). Trimming removed 2 bases at V and 8 bases at J, with 9 bases between. The CDR3 protein is CAWSSREEKLFF. The CDR3 coding sequence is TGTGCCTGGAGTTCCCGGGAGGAAAAACTGTTTTTT.

A note on this clone: Within the sample, other DNA sequences also encode this same CDR3. The chain carries TRBV5-1 and TRBJ2-2; 8 bases fit TRBD2. In germline, CDR1 is SGHRS, CDR2 YFSETQ. Unmatched junction bases numbered 5, after V lost 2 bases and J lost 2 bases. The length of the CDR3 is 16 residues. CDR3 residues: CASSFGSGGNTGELFF. The DNA of the CDR3 is TGCGCCAGCAGCTTTGGAAGCGGGGGTAACACCGGGGAGCTGTTTTTT.

The chain recombines TRBV5-6 with TRBJ2-5; D might be TRBD2 (6 bases). CDR3 length equals 16 residues. The V end lost 3 bases, the J end lost 4 bases, and 19 bases lay between the germline ends. Germline V gene data show CDR1 as SGHDT and CDR2 as YYEEEE. The CDR3 sequence: CASSWGIYGGRETQYF. CDR3 nucleotides: TGTGCCAGCAGCTGGGGGATCTATGGGGGGAGAGAGACCCAGTACTTC.

V gene TRBV5-1 combines with J gene TRBJ1-1, with D perhaps TRBD1 (6 bases). The CDR3 length is 13 residues. Between the trimmed V and J ends, which lost 0 bases and 7 bases, there was a span of 10 bases. Germline V gives CDR1 SGHRS, CDR2 YFSETQ. As DNA, the CDR3 is TGCGCCAGCAGCTTGGAGGGGGACATTGAAGCTTTCTTT. Translating it yields CASSLEGDIEAFF.

V gene TRBV5-1 combines with J gene TRBJ2-7, with 7 bases lining up with TRBD1. There are 13 residues in the CDR3. The J segment lost 3 bases and the V segment lost 5 bases, leaving 5 bases of the junction unmatched. Germline CDR1 SGHRS, CDR2 YFSETQ. DNA for the CDR3: TGCGCCAGCAGTTCCTACAGGGGCTACGAGCAGTACTTC. Its protein product is CASSSYRGYEQYF.

This clone has only one observation. The rearrangement joins TRBV7-4 to TRBJ1-5; perhaps TRBD1 as D (6 bases). Germline lookup yields CDR1 SGHVT and CDR2 SQSDAQ. V was shortened by 2 bases and J by 6 bases, with 23 bases between the two germline ends. The CDR3 runs to 18 residues. The CDR3 region is CASSLTRVQDRVSQPQHF. In nucleotides, the CDR3 is TGTGCCAGCAGCTTAACCAGGGTCCAGGACAGAGTTTCTCAGCCCCAGCATTTT.

The chain has TRBV7-2 and TRBJ2-7, with TRBD1 identical over 9 bases. The germline CDR1 and CDR2 sequences are SGHTA and FQGNSA. The CDR3 loop spans 17 amino acids. V dropped 5 bases and J dropped 4; count of bases not matched to a gene: 15. This chain's CDR3 is CASSQRAGGDRVYEQYF. DNA for the CDR3: TGTGCCAGCAGCCAAAGGGCAGGTGGGGACAGGGTTTACGAGCAGTACTTC.

V and J are TRBV30 and TRBJ2-3; 9 bases are shared with TRBD1. V lost 5 bases and J lost 9; bases outside the gene matches: 12. The CDR3 has 14 residues. The germline V gene encodes CDR1 GTSNPN and CDR2 SVGIG (reference sequence). The CDR3 protein is CAWATGGTSITQYF. The CDR3 DNA sequence: TGTGCCTGGGCCACAGGGGGCACATCCATCACGCAGTATTTT.

The CDR3 sequence: CASSAGTGGHQPQHF. Here the CDR3 DNA reads TGTGCCAGCAGCGCCGGGACAGGGGGCCATCAGCCCCAGCATTTT. This chain connects TRBV7-8 to TRBJ1-5; 12 nucleotides line up with TRBD1. V shed 5 bases and J 5 bases; nucleotides not matched to a gene: 4. CDR3 length equals 15 residues. Germline V gives CDR1 SGHVS, CDR2 FQNEAQ.

The chain uses TRBV7-9 and TRBJ2-6; maybe TRBD1 (6 bases). With 5 bases removed from V and 1 base from J, the gap between germline ends came to 12 bases. The length of the CDR3 is 16 residues. Germline CDR1 and CDR2: SEHNR and FQNEAQ (reference sequence). CDR3 DNA sequence: TGTGCCAGCAGCCCCCCCACAGGGTCTGGGGCCAACGTCCTGACTTTC. As protein: CASSPPTGSGANVLTF.

The V call is TRBV28, the J call TRBJ1-1; 8 positions match TRBD1. This CDR3 spans 15 amino acids. The germline V gene encodes CDR1 MDHEN and CDR2 SYDVKM. V dropped 3 bases and J dropped 1; count of bases not matched to a gene: 4. For the CDR3, the DNA is TGTGCCAGCAGTTTCGGCGGACAGGGGAACACTGAAGCTTTCTTT. It yields the protein CASSFGGQGNTEAFF.

This clone occurred a few times. The J gene is TRBJ2-1, the V gene TRBV19, with D unresolved. The CDR3 sequence is 14 residues long. Germline CDR1 LNHDA, CDR2 SQIVND (reference sequence). V was shortened by 3 bases and J by 7 bases, with 13 bases between the two germline ends. CDR3 DNA sequence: TGTGCCAGTAGTATTCTCCCTACCGGGAATGAGCAGTTCTTC. It codes for CASSILPTGNEQFF.

The genes are TRBV30 and TRBJ2-2; a possible D gene is TRBD1 (5 bases). CDR3 length: 14 amino acids. The germline CDR1 and CDR2 sequences are GTSNPN and SVGIG (reference sequence). V was clipped by 3 bases and J by 1 base, with 9 bases between them. This chain's CDR3 is CAWRAGWNTGELFF. DNA of the CDR3: TGTGCCTGGAGAGCAGGGTGGAACACCGGGGAGCTGTTTTTT.

The chain has TRBV7-6 and TRBJ2-5, with TRBD2 identical over 14 bases. The germline CDR1 and CDR2 sequences are SGHVS and FNYEAQ. The CDR3 has 18 residues. V shed 1 base, J shed 5 bases, and the junction held 9 bases outside the gene matches. The CDR3 nucleotides are TGTGCCAGCAGCTTAGGGACTAGCGGGAGGAGGGGGCGCGAGACCCAGTACTTC. As protein: CASSLGTSGRRGRETQYF. Complete variable domain (other parts from reference TRBV7-6 and TRBJ2-5): GAGVSQSPRYKVTKRGQDVALRCDPISGHVSLYWYRQALGQGPEFLTYFNYEAQQDKSGLPNDRFSAERPEGSISTLTIQRTEQRDSAMYRCASSLGTSGRRGRETQYFGPGTRLLVL.

V and J are TRBV5-1 and TRBJ2-1; 9 nucleotides agree with TRBD1. This CDR3 region has 15 residues. Unmatched junction bases numbered 7, after V lost 2 bases and J lost 7 bases. In germline, CDR1 is SGHRS, CDR2 YFSETQ. The CDR3: CASSLGTGIVNEQFF. The CDR3 nucleotides are TGCGCCAGCAGCTTAGGGACAGGGATAGTTAATGAGCAGTTCTTC.

This chain joins TRBV7-2 and TRBJ2-7; TRBD2 is a possible D gene (5 bases). From germline, CDR1 is SGHTA and CDR2 FQGNSA. The V end lost 2 bases, the J end lost 6 bases, and 14 bases lay between the germline ends. This CDR3 contains 14 residues. DNA for the CDR3: TGTGCCAGCAGCTTATTCCGCAAAGCGGCCGAGCAGTACTTC. This translates into CASSLFRKAAEQYF.

V gene TRBV7-3 combines with J gene TRBJ2-7, with a possible D match to TRBD2 (6 bases). Per germline, CDR1 SGHTA and CDR2 FQGTGA. Trimming pared 1 base from V and 2 bases from J, leaving 6 bases between. The CDR3 totals 13 residues. This chain's CDR3 is CASSLSGAYEQYF. DNA for the CDR3: TGTGCCAGCAGCTTAAGCGGGGCCTACGAGCAGTACTTC.

Worth noting for this clone: The DNA is omitted, as the CDR3 cannot be located on it reliably, and the CDR3 follows TCRdb's listing. The genes are TRBV27 and TRBJ2-5; TRBD1 reflects the table's D call only, with no check against the DNA. Germline CDR1 MNHEY, CDR2 SMNVEV (reference sequence). Inclusive of both ends, the CDR3 amounts to 13 amino acids. The CDR3 sequence is CASSFGQGAPLNF.

This chain links TRBV30 with TRBJ2-3, with a weak D call TRBD1 (5 bases). V was cut by 2 bases and J by 4 bases, with 7 bases left in between. CDR1 and CDR2 (germline): GTSNPN, SVGIG (reference sequence). The CDR3 loop spans 12 amino acids. The CDR3 region has the DNA TGTGCCTGGAGTTCAGGGTCAGATACGCAGTATTTT. This gives the protein CAWSSGSDTQYF.

J is TRBJ1-6 and V is TRBV9; D might be TRBD1 (6 bases). CDR1 and CDR2 (germline): SGDLS, YYNGEE. Trimming shortened V by 4 bases and J by 1 base, and 15 bases separated the two germline ends. The CDR3 extends over 17 amino acids. In nucleotides, the CDR3 is TGTGCCAGCAGCACCACGCACAGGGTGTCCTATAATTCACCCCTCCACTTT. It codes for CASSTTHRVSYNSPLHF.

The V call is TRBV19, the J call TRBJ1-1; D perhaps matches TRBD1 (5 bases). V lost 0 bases and J 3 bases, leaving 17 bases between the germline ends. This CDR3 is 17 amino acids long. Germline CDR1 is LNHDA and CDR2 is SQIVND (reference sequence). The CDR3 here is CASSIERGYLGYTEAFF. The CDR3 nucleotides read TGTGCCAGTAGTATAGAAAGGGGCTATCTGGGTTACACTGAAGCTTTCTTT.

The table lists this clone with a count of one. The V and J genes are TRBV2 and TRBJ2-2; 7 nucleotides agree with TRBD1. CDR1 SNHLY and CDR2 FYNNEI come from the germline V gene. J gave up 2 bases and V 4 bases, and 4 bases lay outside the gene matches. The CDR3 totals 15 residues. The CDR3 DNA sequence: TGTGCCAGCAGTGTCCGACAGGGAAACACCGGGGAGCTGTTTTTT. Translation: CASSVRQGNTGELFF.

This chain joins TRBV2 and TRBJ2-7; D is ambiguous. Per the germline V gene, CDR1 is SNHLY and CDR2 is FYNNEI. This CDR3 is built from 16 residues. V was clipped by 6 bases and J by 2 bases, with 20 bases between them. The CDR3 loop is CASSQMTHLSTYEQYF. DNA of the CDR3: TGTGCCAGCAGCCAGATGACACACCTATCCACCTACGAGCAGTACTTC.